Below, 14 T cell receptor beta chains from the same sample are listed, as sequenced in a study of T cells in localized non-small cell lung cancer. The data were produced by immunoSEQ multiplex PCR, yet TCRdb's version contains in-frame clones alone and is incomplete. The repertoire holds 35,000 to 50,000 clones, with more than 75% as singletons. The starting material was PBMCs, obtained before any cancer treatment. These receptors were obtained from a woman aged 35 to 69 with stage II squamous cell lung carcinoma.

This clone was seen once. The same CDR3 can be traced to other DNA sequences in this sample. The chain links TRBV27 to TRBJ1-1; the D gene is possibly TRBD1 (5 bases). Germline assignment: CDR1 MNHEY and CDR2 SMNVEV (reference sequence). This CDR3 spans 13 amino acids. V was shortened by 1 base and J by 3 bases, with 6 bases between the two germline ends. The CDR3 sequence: CASSLWGDTEAFF. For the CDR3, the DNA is TGTGCCAGCAGTTTATGGGGGGACACTGAAGCTTTCTTT.

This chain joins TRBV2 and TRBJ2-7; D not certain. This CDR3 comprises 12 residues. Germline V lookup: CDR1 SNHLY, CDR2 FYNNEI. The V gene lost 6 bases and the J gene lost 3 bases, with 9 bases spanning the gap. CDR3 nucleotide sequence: TGTGCCAGCAGCGAACGGCGCTACGAGCAGTACTTC. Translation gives CASSERRYEQYF.

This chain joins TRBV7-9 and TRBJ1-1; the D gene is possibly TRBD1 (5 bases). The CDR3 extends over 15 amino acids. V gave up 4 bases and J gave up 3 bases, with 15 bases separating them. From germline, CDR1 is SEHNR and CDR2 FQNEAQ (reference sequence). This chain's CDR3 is CASSSETSGYTEAFF. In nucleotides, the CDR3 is TGTGCCAGCAGCTCCGAGACCTCAGGGTACACTGAAGCTTTCTTT. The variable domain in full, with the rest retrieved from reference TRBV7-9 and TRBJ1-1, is DTGVSQNPRHKITKRGQNVTFRCDPISEHNRLYWYRQTLGQGPEFLTYFQNEAQLEKSRLLSDRFSAERPKGSFSTLEIQRTEQGDSAMYLCASSSETSGYTEAFFGQGTRLTVV.

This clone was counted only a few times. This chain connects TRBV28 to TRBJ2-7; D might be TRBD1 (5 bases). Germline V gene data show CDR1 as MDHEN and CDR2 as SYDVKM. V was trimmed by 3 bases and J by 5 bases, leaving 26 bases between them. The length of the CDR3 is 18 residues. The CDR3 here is CASSFGRIGRDVSNEQYV. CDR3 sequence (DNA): TGTGCCAGCAGTTTCGGTAGGATTGGCAGGGATGTTTCTAACGAGCAGTACGTC.

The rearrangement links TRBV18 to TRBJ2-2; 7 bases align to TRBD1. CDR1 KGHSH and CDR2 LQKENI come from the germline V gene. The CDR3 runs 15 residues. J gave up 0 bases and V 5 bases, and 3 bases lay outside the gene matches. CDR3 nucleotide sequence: TGTGCCAGCTCATCCGGGACAGCGAACACCGGGGAGCTGTTTTTT. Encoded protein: CASSSGTANTGELFF.

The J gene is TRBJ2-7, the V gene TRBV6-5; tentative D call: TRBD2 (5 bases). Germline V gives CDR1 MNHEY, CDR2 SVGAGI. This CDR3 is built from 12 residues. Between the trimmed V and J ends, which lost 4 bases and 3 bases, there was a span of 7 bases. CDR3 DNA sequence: TGTGCCAGCAGTTCGAGCGGCTACGAGCAGTACGTC. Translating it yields CASSSSGYEQYV.

The CDR3, as DNA: TGCGCCAGCAGCCAAGGGGTGAGCGTGGCCTACGAGCAGTACTTC. As protein: CASSQGVSVAYEQYF. This chain links TRBV4-3 with TRBJ2-7; D is undetermined. This CDR3 contains 15 residues. From germline, CDR1 is LGHNA and CDR2 YSLEER. The ends were cut back, 1 base at V and 2 bases at J, with 12 bases in the middle.

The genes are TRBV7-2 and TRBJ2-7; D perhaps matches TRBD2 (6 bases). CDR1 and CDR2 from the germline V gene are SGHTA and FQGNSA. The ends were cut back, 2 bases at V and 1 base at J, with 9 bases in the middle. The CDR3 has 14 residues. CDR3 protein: CASSLNGGSYEQYF. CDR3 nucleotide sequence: TGTGCCAGCAGCTTAAATGGGGGGTCCTACGAGCAGTACTTC.

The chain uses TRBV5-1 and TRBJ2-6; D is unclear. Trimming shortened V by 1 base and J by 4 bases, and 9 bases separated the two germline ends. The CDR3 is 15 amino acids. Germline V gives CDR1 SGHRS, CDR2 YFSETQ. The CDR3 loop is CASSLTETGANVLTF. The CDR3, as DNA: TGCGCCAGCAGCTTGACAGAGACCGGGGCCAACGTCCTGACTTTC. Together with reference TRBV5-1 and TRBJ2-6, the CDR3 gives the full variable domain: KAGVTQTPRYLIKTRGQQVTLSCSPISGHRSVSWYQQTPGQGLQFLFEYFSETQRNKGNFPGRFSGRQFSNSRSEMNVSTLELGDSALYLCASSLTETGANVLTFGAGSRLTVL.

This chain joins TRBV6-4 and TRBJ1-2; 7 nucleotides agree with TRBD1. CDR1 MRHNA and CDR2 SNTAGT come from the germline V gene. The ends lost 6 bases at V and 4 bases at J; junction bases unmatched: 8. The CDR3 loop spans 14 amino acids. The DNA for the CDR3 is TGTGCCAGCAGCGCCCAGGGGGTTAGCTATGGCTACACCTTC. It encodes CASSAQGVSYGYTF.

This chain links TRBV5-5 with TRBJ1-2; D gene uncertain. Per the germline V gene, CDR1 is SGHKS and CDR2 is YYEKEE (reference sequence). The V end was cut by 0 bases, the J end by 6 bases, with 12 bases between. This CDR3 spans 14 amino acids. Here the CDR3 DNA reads TGTGCCAGCAGCTTGGTTGAGGGTAGAGATGGCTACACCTTC. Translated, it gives CASSLVEGRDGYTF.

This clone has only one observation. The CDR3 nucleotides are TGTGCCAGCAGCTTAACGGGACAGGGGGCCACTGAAGCTTTCTTT. Translated, it gives CASSLTGQGATEAFF. The rearrangement uses TRBV11-3 and TRBJ1-1; 12 positions match TRBD1. The junction had 2 bases not matched to a gene; V was cut back by 2 bases and J by 4 bases. The CDR3 covers 15 residues. The V gene's germline CDR1 is SGHNT and CDR2 YENEEA.

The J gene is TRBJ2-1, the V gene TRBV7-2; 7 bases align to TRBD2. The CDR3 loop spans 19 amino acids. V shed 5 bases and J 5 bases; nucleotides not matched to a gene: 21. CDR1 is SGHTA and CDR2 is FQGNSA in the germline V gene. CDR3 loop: CASSRDPGTAGFINNEQFF. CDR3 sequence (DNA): TGTGCCAGCAGCCGGGACCCTGGCACAGCGGGGTTTATAAACAATGAGCAGTTCTTC.

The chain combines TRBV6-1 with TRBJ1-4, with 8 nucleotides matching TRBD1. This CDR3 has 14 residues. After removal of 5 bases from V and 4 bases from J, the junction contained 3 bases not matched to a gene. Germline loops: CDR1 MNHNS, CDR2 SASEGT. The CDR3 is CASSQTGVNEKLFF. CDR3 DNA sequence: TGTGCCAGCAGTCAGACAGGGGTTAATGAAAAACTGTTTTTT.